The source of this T cell receptor (beta chain) is a study of T-cell memory formation after mild COVID-19. Study-level findings and limits: Pre-infection memory contained some responding clones, which suggested that cross-reactive memory had joined.

Comments on this clonotype: Its matching antigen is unknown.

5'RACE with constant-segment primers built TCRalpha and TCRbeta cDNA libraries with UMIs. TCRdb independently ran MiXCR on the 5' RACE reads; one entry per CDR3 protein. The table has 50,000 to 70,000 distinct CDR3 sequences, more than 10% seen once. Material for sequencing was PBMCs or a T cell subset sorted from them (not recorded which). The receptor comes from a young man who had mild COVID-19 (a few samples of this study predate the infection). Cell type and time point are not known.

The CDR3 DNA reads TGTGCCAGTAGTCCCGGGACAGGAACCCAAGAGACCCAGTACTTC. Its protein product is CASSPGTGTQETQYF. This chain uses TRBV19 with TRBJ2-5; 8 bases line up with TRBD1. This CDR3 has 15 amino acids. Per germline, CDR1 LNHDA and CDR2 SQIVND (reference sequence). V was pared by 5 bases and J by 1 base, with 6 bases of the junction left unmatched.